These 28 T cell receptor beta chains were all obtained from the same sample, sequenced in a study of blood T cell repertoires in COVID-19. Here immunoSEQ multiplex PCR was the method, and the copy in TCRdb shows in-frame clones only, minus some. The sample comprises over 350,000 clones, more than 75% of which are singletons, and roughly 10% rests with the top ten. The sequencing input was PBMCs or T cells enriched from blood (not recorded which). The receptors stem from a woman aged 45-65 years who had recovered from COVID-19.

The rearrangement links TRBV5-8 to TRBJ2-7; no reliable D call. The V and J ends lost 1 base and 12 bases respectively, with 5 bases between them. CDR1 is SGHTS, CDR2 YDEGEE, per germline. The CDR3 spans 9 residues. Written as DNA, the CDR3 is TGTGCCAGCAGCTTGCACAGGTACTTC. Translation: CASSLHRYF.

This rearrangement joins TRBV12-3 or TRBV12-4 to TRBJ1-2; 8 bases match TRBD1. The ends lost 7 bases at V and 4 bases at J; junction bases unmatched: 5. This CDR3 has 13 residues. The CDR3 DNA is TGTGCCAGCAAGCTACAGGGGGGCTATGGCTACACCTTC. Translated, it gives CASKLQGGYGYTF.

This chain links TRBV7-9 with TRBJ1-2, with 7 bases fitting TRBD1. Unmatched junction bases numbered 8, after V lost 5 bases and J lost 5 bases. This CDR3 spans 14 amino acids. The germline gives CDR1 SEHNR, CDR2 FQNEAQ (reference sequence). The CDR3, as DNA: TGTGCCAGCAGCCTCACGACAGGGTCGTATGGCTACACCTTC. Translation gives CASSLTTGSYGYTF.

CDR3 in amino acids: CASSRDRYSGANVLTF. CDR3 DNA sequence: TGCGCCAGCAGCCGAGACAGGTACTCTGGGGCCAACGTCCTGACTTTC. The V call is TRBV4-1, the J call TRBJ2-6, with D possibly being TRBD1 (6 bases). In germline, CDR1 is MGHRA, CDR2 YSYEKL. Between the trimmed V and J ends, which lost 4 bases and 0 bases, there was a span of 10 bases. This CDR3 spans 16 amino acids.

The rearrangement links TRBV15 to TRBJ2-3; 7 bases fit TRBD1. Germline CDR1 reads LNHNV; CDR2 reads YYDKDF (reference sequence). The CDR3 loop spans 16 amino acids. The V segment lost 3 bases and the J segment 6 bases; nucleotides outside the gene matches: 12. This CDR3 reads CATSSRGGIIADTQYF. CDR3 DNA: TGTGCCACCAGCAGCAGAGGGGGCATCATTGCGGATACGCAGTATTTT.

The chain recombines TRBV28 with TRBJ1-5; D gene uncertain. Germline V gives CDR1 MDHEN, CDR2 SYDVKM. The CDR3 has 16 residues. V lost 3 bases to trimming and J lost 7 bases, with 19 bases between them. DNA for the CDR3: TGTGCCAGCAGTTTTCTTGTACTTGCACGGGGACAGCCCCAGCATTTT. Translating gives CASSFLVLARGQPQHF. The full variable domain, with the rest looked up from reference TRBV28 and TRBJ1-5, is DVKVTQSSRYLVKRTGEKVFLECVQDMDHENMFWYRQDPGLGLRLIYFSYDVKMKEKGDIPEGYSVSREKKERFSLILESASTNQTSMYLCASSFLVLARGQPQHFGDGTRLSIL.

V usage is TRBV7-8 and J usage is TRBJ1-5; no reliable D call. Germline CDR1 is SGHVS and CDR2 is FQNEAQ. V lost 3 bases and J lost 2, with 2 bases in between. This CDR3 comprises 12 residues. In nucleotides, the CDR3 is TGTGCCAGCAGCTTCGGCAATCAGCCCCAGCATTTT. Translation: CASSFGNQPQHF.

The V call is TRBV6-5, the J call TRBJ2-4, with no clear D. Germline lookup yields CDR1 MNHEY and CDR2 SVGAGI. This CDR3 spans 13 amino acids. V gave up 0 bases and J gave up 9 bases, with 9 bases separating them. The CDR3: CASSYSAGSIQYF. CDR3 DNA: TGTGCCAGCAGTTACTCGGCAGGTTCCATTCAGTACTTC.

The chain uses TRBV5-1 and TRBJ2-3; 10 positions match TRBD2. The CDR3 is made up of 16 amino acids. After removal of 4 bases from V and 3 bases from J, the junction contained 8 bases not matched to a gene. Germline loops: CDR1 SGHRS, CDR2 YFSETQ. The CDR3 sequence: CASSRLAGDKTDTQYF. Here the CDR3 DNA reads TGCGCCAGCAGCAGACTAGCGGGTGATAAAACAGATACGCAGTATTTT.

The gene calls are TRBV6-2 or TRBV6-3 and TRBJ2-7; perhaps TRBD1 as D (6 bases). Trimming took 3 bases from V and 1 from J, leaving 25 bases between them. This CDR3 is 19 amino acids long. Germline CDR1 MNHEY, CDR2 SVGEGT. The DNA for the CDR3 is TGTGCCAGCAGTTATCCGCTACCCCATCTCCAGGGGCTTTCCTACGAGCAGTACTTC. Translation gives CASSYPLPHLQGLSYEQYF.

The chain links TRBV3-1 (or the pseudogene TRBV3-2) to TRBJ2-5; 11 bases are a match to TRBD2. V lost 4 bases to trimming and J lost 6 bases; unmatched junction nucleotides: 7. The CDR3 has 15 residues. Germline CDR1 is LGHDT and CDR2 is YNNKEL (reference sequence). The CDR3 protein is CASSPIAGGPKTQYF. Here the CDR3 DNA reads TGTGCCAGCAGCCCAATAGCGGGGGGGCCGAAGACCCAGTACTTC.

This chain uses TRBV6-1 with TRBJ1-3; unclear D gene. From germline, CDR1 is MNHNS and CDR2 SASEGT. The CDR3 contains 15 residues. The V and J ends lost 1 base and 0 bases respectively, with 7 bases between them. The CDR3 sequence: CASSEETYSGNTIYF. The DNA of the CDR3 is TGTGCCAGCAGTGAAGAGACTTACTCTGGAAACACCATATATTTT.

V usage is TRBV7-2 and J usage is TRBJ1-3; D is unresolved. CDR1 and CDR2 from the germline V gene are SGHTA and FQGNSA. Between the trimmed V and J ends, which lost 5 bases and 3 bases, there was a span of 14 bases. The CDR3 is 15 residues long. Here the CDR3 DNA reads TGTGCCAGCAGCACCGAGATCGGGGTTGGAAACACCATATATTTT. Protein sequence: CASSTEIGVGNTIYF. Full variable domain (outside the CDR3, taken from reference TRBV7-2 and TRBJ1-3): GAGVSQSPSNKVTEKGKDVELRCDPISGHTALYWYRQSLGQGLEFLIYFQGNSAPDKSGLPSDRFSAERTGGSVSTLTIQRTQQEDSAVYLCASSTEIGVGNTIYFGEGSWLTVV.

The chain recombines TRBV7-9 with TRBJ2-6; possibly TRBD1 for D (6 bases). Between the trimmed V and J ends, which lost 5 bases and 2 bases, there was a span of 19 bases. Germline lookup yields CDR1 SEHNR and CDR2 FQNEAQ (reference sequence). The CDR3 runs 18 residues. CDR3 bases: TGTGCCAGCAGCGGTGGGGTAACAGGGTCAGCTGGGGCCAACGTCCTGACTTTC. It yields the protein CASSGGVTGSAGANVLTF.

The rearrangement links TRBV29-1 to TRBJ1-1; 7 bases are a match to TRBD1. The junction had 10 bases not matched to a gene; V was cut back by 4 bases and J by 2 bases. The CDR3 spans 15 residues. In germline, CDR1 is SQVTM, CDR2 ANQGSEA. CDR3 bases: TGCAGCGTTGCCCGGCAGGGGGTGTCCAACACTGAAGCTTTCTTT. It encodes CSVARQGVSNTEAFF.

The chain is built from TRBV19 and TRBJ2-1; 7 nucleotides line up with TRBD2. Trimming removed 1 base from V and 7 bases from J; junction bases left unmatched: 7. The CDR3 consists of 15 residues. Per the germline V gene, CDR1 is LNHDA and CDR2 is SQIVND (reference sequence). CDR3 amino acids: CASSIVSGGRNEQFF. CDR3 nucleotides: TGTGCCAGTAGTATAGTTTCGGGGGGAAGGAATGAGCAGTTCTTC.

This chain links TRBV5-1 with TRBJ2-7, with 8 bases aligning to TRBD1. The V gene end was trimmed by 0 bases and the J gene end by 2 bases; junction bases not matched to a gene: 1. Germline CDR1 and CDR2: SGHRS and YFSETQ. The CDR3 totals 14 residues. CDR3 sequence reads: CASSLGDRPYEQYF. For the CDR3, the DNA is TGCGCCAGCAGCTTGGGGGACAGGCCCTACGAGCAGTACTTC.

Points on this clone: Other DNA sequences of this sample code for an identical CDR3. This chain uses TRBV12-3 or TRBV12-4 with TRBJ2-5; D may be TRBD2 (6 bases). V was clipped by 6 bases and J by 5 bases, with 10 bases between them. The CDR3 consists of 12 residues. The CDR3 DNA sequence: TGTGCCAGCAGCCTTCGGGGGGAGACCCAGTACTTC. Translated: CASSLRGETQYF.

This clone was seen a few times. The chain recombines TRBV10-3 with TRBJ1-2; TRBD1 agrees at 8 bases. This CDR3 spans 14 amino acids. Germline CDR1 ENHRY, CDR2 SYGVKD. The trim removed 6 bases at V and 3 bases at J, leaving 6 bases unmatched. CDR3 region: CAISRGQVDYGYTF. DNA for the CDR3: TGTGCCATCAGCAGGGGACAGGTTGACTATGGCTACACCTTC.

The sample holds a few counts of this clone. The rearrangement links TRBV3-1 (or the pseudogene TRBV3-2) to TRBJ1-6; D call uncertain. Between the trimmed V and J ends, which lost 0 bases and 12 bases, there was a span of 12 bases. In germline, CDR1 is LGHDT, CDR2 YNNKEL (reference sequence). The CDR3 totals 14 residues. The CDR3 protein is CASSQEPLQEPLHF. The CDR3 DNA sequence: TGTGCCAGCAGCCAAGAACCCCTTCAGGAACCCCTCCACTTT.

Here the CDR3 reads CASSLALTGGVGYTF. The CDR3 bases are TGCGCCAGCAGCTTGGCCCTGACGGGAGGGGTTGGCTACACCTTC. This sequence joins TRBV5-1 and TRBJ1-2, with D possibly matching TRBD1 (5 bases). CDR3 size: 15 residues. The V gene lost 0 bases and the J gene lost 7 bases, with 16 bases spanning the gap. Germline values: CDR1 SGHRS, CDR2 YFSETQ.

Turning to this clone: This same CDR3 is encoded by further DNA sequences in the sample. The rearrangement links TRBV7-2 to TRBJ1-4; 9 bases map to TRBD1. V lost 2 bases to trimming and J lost 8 bases; unmatched junction nucleotides: 6. The CDR3 has 15 amino acids. Germline lookup yields CDR1 SGHTA and CDR2 FQGNSA. CDR3 residues: CASSLPGQGEEKLFF. The CDR3 DNA reads TGTGCCAGCAGCTTACCGGGACAGGGTGAGGAAAAACTGTTTTTT.

This clone was counted a single time. CDR3 sequence reads: CASSITGVSNQPQHF. CDR3 sequence (DNA): TGTGCCAGTAGTATAACCGGAGTTAGCAATCAGCCCCAGCATTTT. The chain has TRBV19 and TRBJ1-5; D gene uncertain. Germline V CDR1 and CDR2: LNHDA, SQIVND (reference sequence). Trimming removed 2 bases from V and 0 bases from J, with 8 bases in between. The CDR3 has 15 residues.

V and J are TRBV19 and TRBJ1-1; D not certain. CDR1 and CDR2 (germline): LNHDA, SQIVND (reference sequence). Trimming took 0 bases from V and 4 from J, leaving 12 bases between them. The CDR3 has 15 residues. CDR3 bases: TGTGCCAGTAGTATAGAAAAAGGAGTGGGCACTGAAGCTTTCTTT. It specifies CASSIEKGVGTEAFF.

The rearrangement links TRBV19 to TRBJ2-2; D might be TRBD2 (6 bases). Trimming took off 5 bases at V and 6 bases at J, with 10 bases between the two ends. This CDR3 comprises 13 residues. Germline assignment: CDR1 LNHDA and CDR2 SQIVND (reference sequence). The CDR3, as DNA: TGTGCCAGTAGTCCCTCGGGGGCCGGGGAGCTGTTTTTT. Residues: CASSPSGAGELFF.

The gene calls are TRBV7-2 and TRBJ1-1; D unclear. CDR1 is SGHTA and CDR2 is FQGNSA in the germline V gene. Trimming left V 1 base short and J 10 bases short, with 13 bases between. The CDR3 is 13 residues long. CDR3 DNA sequence: TGTGCCAGCAGCTTAGAAGGCAGGATCGCAGCTTTCTTT. Protein product: CASSLEGRIAAFF. The whole variable domain, remainder taken from reference TRBV7-2 and TRBJ1-1, is GAGVSQSPSNKVTEKGKDVELRCDPISGHTALYWYRQSLGQGLEFLIYFQGNSAPDKSGLPSDRFSAERTGGSVSTLTIQRTQQEDSAVYLCASSLEGRIAAFFGQGTRLTVV.

This chain uses TRBV19 with TRBJ2-7; 9 bases are shared with TRBD1. V dropped 4 bases and J dropped 1; count of bases not matched to a gene: 5. The CDR3 is made up of 15 amino acids. CDR1 is LNHDA and CDR2 is SQIVND in the germline V gene (reference sequence). Here the CDR3 reads CASSTYRGRSYEQYF. For the CDR3, the DNA is TGTGCCAGTAGTACCTACAGGGGGCGATCCTACGAGCAGTACTTC.

The CDR3 DNA reads as TGTGCCAGCAGCCTAGGGACAGGGGGCATCGGGGAGCTGTTTTTT. It codes for CASSLGTGGIGELFF. The chain joins TRBV3-1 (or the pseudogene TRBV3-2) to TRBJ2-2; 12 positions match TRBD1. V shed 4 bases, J shed 7 bases, and the junction held 4 bases outside the gene matches. Germline V gene sequence: CDR1 LGHDT, CDR2 YNNKEL (reference sequence). The CDR3 sequence is 15 residues long.